These 25 T cell receptor beta chains came from one sample sequenced in a study of T-cell memory formation after mild COVID-19. TCRdb passed the 5' RACE reads through MiXCR, listing each CDR3 protein once. The data show around 200,000 distinct CDR3 sequences, 27% seen once. Sequencing used PBMCs or a T cell subset sorted from them (not recorded which). All receptors come from an adult woman who had mild COVID-19 (a few samples of this study predate the infection). Cell type and time point are not known.

This sequence joins TRBV5-1 and TRBJ2-1, with D possibly TRBD2 on 5 matching bases. The CDR3 has 15 residues. The V gene's germline CDR1 is SGHRS and CDR2 YFSETQ. Trimming removed 1 base at V and 10 bases at J, with 18 bases between. DNA of the CDR3: TGCGCCAGCAGCTTGTATACGGACGGAGGCAAGGAGCAGTTCTTC. It yields the protein CASSLYTDGGKEQFF. Full variable domain (missing parts from reference TRBV5-1 and TRBJ2-1): KAGVTQTPRYLIKTRGQQVTLSCSPISGHRSVSWYQQTPGQGLQFLFEYFSETQRNKGNFPGRFSGRQFSNSRSEMNVSTLELGDSALYLCASSLYTDGGKEQFFGPGTRLTVL.

There are many counts of this clonotype. The genes are TRBV2 and TRBJ2-5; weak D call: TRBD2 (6 bases). Germline V gene lookup returns CDR1 SNHLY and CDR2 FYNNEI. This CDR3 comprises 17 residues. Trimming shortened V by 2 bases and J by 3 bases, and 19 bases separated the two germline ends. The CDR3 DNA is TGTGCCAGCAGTGAAAGAAAGACTAGTAGGCCGAAAGAGACCCAGTACTTC. This gives the protein CASSERKTSRPKETQYF.

This clonotype was seen more than once but under ten times. The genes are TRBV20-1 and TRBJ2-3; TRBD2 aligns across 7 bases. V trimming: 7 bases; J trimming: 2 bases; junction bases outside the gene matches: 15. The CDR3 is made up of 16 amino acids. In germline, CDR1 is DFQATT, CDR2 SNEGSKA (reference sequence). The CDR3 loop reads CSVHAILAVNTDTQYF. CDR3 nucleotide sequence: TGCAGTGTTCACGCAATTCTAGCGGTCAACACAGATACGCAGTATTTT.

This clonotype was picked up a small number of times. The chain links TRBV5-1 to TRBJ2-2; no reliable D call. With 4 bases removed from V and 9 bases from J, the gap between germline ends came to 13 bases. Germline V lookup: CDR1 SGHRS, CDR2 YFSETQ. The CDR3 totals 13 residues. The CDR3 DNA reads TGCGCCAGCAGCCTCGGACCTACGCGGGAGCTGTTTTTT. Its protein product is CASSLGPTRELFF.

This clonotype was seen a handful of times. The V call is TRBV21-1, the J call TRBJ1-2; TRBD1 reflects the table's D call only, with no check against the DNA. TRBV21-1 is labeled a pseudogene. The CDR3 consists of 15 residues. CDR3 residues: CASSFPHIGNYGYTF. CDR3 coding DNA: TGTGCCAGCAGCTTCCCCCACATCGGCAACTATGGCTACACCTTC.

This chain uses TRBV29-1 with TRBJ2-5; 10 bases agree with TRBD1. V lost 1 base to trimming and J lost 2 bases; unmatched junction nucleotides: 4. The CDR3 runs to 15 residues. Looked up from germline, CDR1 is SQVTM and CDR2 is ANQGSEA. CDR3 in DNA: TGCAGCGTTGAAGCCAGGGACAGGGGACAAGAGACCCAGTACTTC. This sequence encodes CSVEARDRGQETQYF.

This clonotype was observed a few times. The chain recombines TRBV4-2 with TRBJ2-7; 12 bases map to TRBD2. V gave up 3 bases and J gave up 7 bases; unmatched junction bases: 16. The germline gives CDR1 LGHNA, CDR2 YNFKEQ. CDR3 length: 18 residues. The CDR3 DNA reads TGTGCCAGCAGCCAGCCTCGGACTAGCGGGGCTCCCCCGGGAGAGCAGTACTTC. Translating it yields CASSQPRTSGAPPGEQYF.

The chain has TRBV9 and TRBJ2-1; D possibly corresponds to TRBD1 (5 bases). V lost 2 bases and J lost 5, with 11 bases in between. The CDR3 runs 14 residues. The germline CDR1 and CDR2 sequences are SGDLS and YYNGEE. The CDR3 protein is CASSVDSDDNEQFF. DNA for the CDR3: TGTGCCAGCAGCGTTGACAGTGACGACAATGAGCAGTTCTTC.

This clonotype was detected only a few times. This chain connects TRBV5-1 to TRBJ2-7; D may be TRBD2 (7 bases). Germline V CDR1 and CDR2: SGHRS, YFSETQ. The CDR3 consists of 18 residues. Trimming pared 1 base from V and 3 bases from J, leaving 23 bases between. Written as DNA, the CDR3 is TGCGCCAGCAGCTTGTCTTTATCAGCGGGAAAGGGGGTCTACGAGCAGTACTTC. Translated: CASSLSLSAGKGVYEQYF.

This clonotype was observed a few times. The V and J genes are TRBV12-3 or TRBV12-4 and TRBJ1-1; tentative D call: TRBD1 (6 bases). V dropped 8 bases and J dropped 4 bases, with 8 bases sitting between them. The CDR3 sequence is 11 residues long. CDR3 coding DNA: TGTGCCAGCGGGGGGCTCACTGAAGCTTTCTTT. It codes for CASGGLTEAFF.

This clonotype turned up a few times. The CDR3 bases are TGTGCCAGCAGGGAGGCAACCGGGACGTGGGGCTACACCTTC. It is translated as CASREATGTWGYTF. This sequence joins TRBV3-1 and TRBJ1-2; D perhaps matches TRBD1 (5 bases). V dropped 6 bases and J dropped 8 bases, with 19 bases sitting between them. This CDR3 is built from 14 residues. CDR1 is LGHDT, CDR2 YNNKEL, per germline (reference sequence).

V gene TRBV7-2 combines with J gene TRBJ2-7, with 12 nucleotides matching TRBD2. The CDR3 is 15 amino acids. Germline V gene data show CDR1 as SGHTA and CDR2 as FQGNSA. V gave up 5 bases and J gave up 0 bases; unmatched junction bases: 2. CDR3 amino acids: CASSRGLAGSYEQYF. The DNA for the CDR3 is TGTGCCAGCAGCAGGGGACTAGCGGGCTCCTACGAGCAGTACTTC. Based on the CDR3 plus reference TRBV7-2 and TRBJ2-7, the full variable domain is GAGVSQSPSNKVTEKGKDVELRCDPISGHTALYWYRQSLGQGLEFLIYFQGNSAPDKSGLPSDRFSAERTGGSVSTLTIQRTQQEDSAVYLCASSRGLAGSYEQYFGPGTRLTVT.

This clonotype was seen ten or more times. The chain recombines TRBV12-3 or TRBV12-4 with TRBJ2-2; D ambiguous. Trimming took off 7 bases at V and 2 bases at J, with 17 bases between the two ends. There are 16 residues in the CDR3. CDR3 in DNA: TGTGCCAGCACACACCTTCGGAACATCAACACCGGGGAGCTGTTTTTT. Protein sequence: CASTHLRNINTGELFF.

J is TRBJ2-7 and V is TRBV2; 10 nucleotides match TRBD1. Looked up from germline, CDR1 is SNHLY and CDR2 is FYNNEI. The CDR3 runs 16 residues. V trimming: 8 bases; J trimming: 6 bases; junction bases outside the gene matches: 16. The CDR3 DNA follows: TGTGCCAGCCTCGAAGCGGTGGGGGACAGGGGCTTCGAGCAGTACTTC. It is translated as CASLEAVGDRGFEQYF.

This rearrangement joins TRBV29-1 to TRBJ1-3; D gene unclear. This CDR3 contains 12 residues. Germline V lookup: CDR1 SQVTM, CDR2 ANQGSEA. Trimming took off 7 bases at V and 5 bases at J, with 12 bases between the two ends. This CDR3 is CSARGGRNTIYF. CDR3 sequence (DNA): TGCAGCGCTCGGGGAGGGAGAAACACCATATATTTT.

This chain joins TRBV28 and TRBJ2-7; D might be TRBD2 (5 bases). The V and J ends lost 3 bases and 0 bases respectively, with 24 bases between them. Germline V gene sequence: CDR1 MDHEN, CDR2 SYDVKM. This CDR3 has 19 amino acids. The DNA of the CDR3 is TGTGCCAGCAGTTTTTGGCTTAACAGCAGCGGTACCCCCTCCTACGAGCAGTACTTC. Translated: CASSFWLNSSGTPSYEQYF.

This chain uses TRBV12-3 or TRBV12-4 with TRBJ2-7; TRBD2 matches at 13 bases. The junction had 10 bases not matched to a gene; V was cut back by 7 bases and J by 7 bases. The CDR3 contains 15 residues. In nucleotides, the CDR3 is TGTGCCAGCAATCCCGGACTAGCGGGAGTAAAAGAGCAGTACTTC. Translated, it gives CASNPGLAGVKEQYF.

This clonotype was observed a few times. This rearrangement joins TRBV11-3 to TRBJ1-4, with 9 bases fitting TRBD1. From germline, CDR1 is SGHNT and CDR2 YENEEA. V lost 1 base to trimming and J lost 8 bases; unmatched junction nucleotides: 2. This CDR3 has 14 residues. The CDR3: CASSLGDRDEKLFF. The CDR3 DNA sequence: TGTGCCAGCAGCTTAGGGGACAGGGACGAAAAACTGTTTTTT.

The rearrangement links TRBV18 to TRBJ2-1; 10 nucleotides agree with TRBD1. The CDR3 covers 16 residues. CDR1 and CDR2 from the germline V gene are KGHSH and LQKENI. After removal of 4 bases from V and 6 bases from J, the junction contained 9 bases not matched to a gene. CDR3 in DNA: TGTGCCAGCTCACTCGTTAAGCGGACAGGGGGCAATGAGCAGTTCTTC. It specifies CASSLVKRTGGNEQFF.

This clonotype was recorded a few times. The chain employs TRBV20-1 and TRBJ1-1; 7 positions match TRBD1. V was clipped by 3 bases and J by 4 bases; unmatched bases: 8. Germline lookup yields CDR1 DFQATT and CDR2 SNEGSKA (reference sequence). This CDR3 comprises 14 residues. CDR3 sequence (DNA): TGCAGTGCTAGGAAGGGGGCGATGGGCACTGAAGCTTTCTTT. Encoded protein: CSARKGAMGTEAFF.

This clonotype has a handful of counts. The rearrangement uses TRBV4-1 and TRBJ2-7, with unresolved D. The length of the CDR3 is 13 residues. V was shortened by 0 bases and J by 9 bases, with 12 bases between the two germline ends. The germline V gene has CDR1 MGHRA and CDR2 YSYEKL. CDR3 protein: CASSQDIAAPQYF. The DNA for the CDR3 is TGCGCCAGCAGCCAAGATATAGCCGCCCCGCAGTACTTC.

This clonotype has more than one count but fewer than ten. The V gene is TRBV5-1, the J gene TRBJ2-5, with unresolved D. Germline V gene data show CDR1 as SGHRS and CDR2 as YFSETQ. Deletions cut 0 bases from V and 3 bases from J, with 6 bases between. This CDR3 spans 13 amino acids. The CDR3 spells CASSLEGKETQYF. The CDR3, as DNA: TGCGCCAGCAGCTTGGAGGGCAAAGAGACCCAGTACTTC.

This clonotype was observed a handful of times. J is TRBJ2-7 and V is TRBV25-1; 8 positions agree with TRBD1. The CDR3 runs 18 residues. Germline V gives CDR1 MGHDK, CDR2 SYGVNS. After removal of 2 bases from V and 5 bases from J, the junction contained 17 bases not matched to a gene. The CDR3 spells CASSETQGARGSGHEQYF. In nucleotides, the CDR3 is TGTGCCAGCAGTGAAACCCAGGGGGCGCGGGGCAGCGGCCACGAGCAGTACTTC.

V is TRBV15 and J is TRBJ2-1; the D is unclear. The CDR3 has 12 residues. V shed 0 bases and J shed 7 bases, with 4 bases lying between them. CDR1 is LNHNV, CDR2 YYDKDF, per germline (reference sequence). The chain's CDR3 is CATSRDGNEQFF. For the CDR3, the DNA is TGTGCCACCAGCAGAGATGGGAATGAGCAGTTCTTC.

This chain uses TRBV5-1 with TRBJ1-1; 10 bases fit TRBD1. The CDR3 runs to 15 residues. The trim removed 4 bases at V and 10 bases at J, leaving 13 bases unmatched. The germline V gene has CDR1 SGHRS and CDR2 YFSETQ. CDR3 coding DNA: TGCGCCAGCAGCGGCCCCGGAGACAGGGGGCAAAGAGCTTTCTTT. Its translation: CASSGPGDRGQRAFF.